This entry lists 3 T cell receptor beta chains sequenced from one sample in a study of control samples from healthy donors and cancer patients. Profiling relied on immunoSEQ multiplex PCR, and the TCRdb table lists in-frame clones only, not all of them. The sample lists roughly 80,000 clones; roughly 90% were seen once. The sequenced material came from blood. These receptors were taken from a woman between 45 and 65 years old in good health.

The CDR3 DNA reads TGTGCCAGCTCACCTGGACTAGCGGGGAACAATGAGCAGTTCTTC. It codes for CASSPGLAGNNEQFF. The rearrangement links TRBV18 to TRBJ2-1; TRBD2 matches at 12 bases. The CDR3 runs to 15 residues. Germline values: CDR1 KGHSH, CDR2 LQKENI. The V gene end was trimmed by 3 bases and the J gene end by 5 bases; junction bases not matched to a gene: 2.

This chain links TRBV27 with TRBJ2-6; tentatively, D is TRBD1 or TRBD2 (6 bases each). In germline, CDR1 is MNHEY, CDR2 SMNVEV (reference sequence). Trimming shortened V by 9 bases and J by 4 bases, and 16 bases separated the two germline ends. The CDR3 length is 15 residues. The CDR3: CASGDGGAGANVLTF. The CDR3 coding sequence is TGTGCCAGTGGGGACGGGGGCGCAGGGGCCAACGTCCTGACTTTC.

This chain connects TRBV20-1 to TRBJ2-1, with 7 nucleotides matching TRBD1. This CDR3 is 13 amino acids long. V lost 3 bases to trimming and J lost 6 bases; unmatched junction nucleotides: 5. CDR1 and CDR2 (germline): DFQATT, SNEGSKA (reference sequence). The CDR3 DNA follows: TGCAGTGCTAGTCAGACAGGGACCAATGAGCAGTTCTTC. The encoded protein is CSASQTGTNEQFF.